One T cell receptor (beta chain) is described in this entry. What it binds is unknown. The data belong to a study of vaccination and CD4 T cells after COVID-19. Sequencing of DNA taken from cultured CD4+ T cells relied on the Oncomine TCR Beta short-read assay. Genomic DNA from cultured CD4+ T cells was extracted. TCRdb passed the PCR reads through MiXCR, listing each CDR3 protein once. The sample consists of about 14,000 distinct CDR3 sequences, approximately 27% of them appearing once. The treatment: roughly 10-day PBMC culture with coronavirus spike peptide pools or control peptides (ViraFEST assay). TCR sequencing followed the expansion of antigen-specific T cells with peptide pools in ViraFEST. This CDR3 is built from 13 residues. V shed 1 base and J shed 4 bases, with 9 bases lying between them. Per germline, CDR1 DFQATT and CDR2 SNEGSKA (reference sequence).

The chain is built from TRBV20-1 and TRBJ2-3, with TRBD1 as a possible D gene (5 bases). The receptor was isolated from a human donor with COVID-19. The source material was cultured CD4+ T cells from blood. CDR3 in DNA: TGCAGTGCTAGAGTTCAAGGGGCAGATACGCAGTATTTT. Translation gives CSARVQGADTQYF.